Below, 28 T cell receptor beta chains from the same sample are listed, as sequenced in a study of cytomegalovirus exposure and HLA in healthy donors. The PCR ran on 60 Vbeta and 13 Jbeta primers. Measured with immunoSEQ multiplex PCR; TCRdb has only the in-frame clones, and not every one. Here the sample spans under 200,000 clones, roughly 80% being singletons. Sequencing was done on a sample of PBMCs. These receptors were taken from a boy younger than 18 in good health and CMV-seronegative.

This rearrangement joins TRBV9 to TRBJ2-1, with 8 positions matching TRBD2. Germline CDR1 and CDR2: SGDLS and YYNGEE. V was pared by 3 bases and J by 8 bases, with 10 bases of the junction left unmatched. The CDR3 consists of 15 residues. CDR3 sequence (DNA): TGTGCCAGCAGCGAGCTGGGACTAGTGGGCGATGAGCAGTTCTTC. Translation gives CASSELGLVGDEQFF. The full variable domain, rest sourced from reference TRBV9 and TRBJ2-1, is DSGVTQTPKHLITATGQRVTLRCSPRSGDLSVYWYQQSLDQGLQFLIQYYNGEERAKGNILERFSAQQFPDLHSELNLSSLELGDSALYFCASSELGLVGDEQFFGPGTRLTVL.

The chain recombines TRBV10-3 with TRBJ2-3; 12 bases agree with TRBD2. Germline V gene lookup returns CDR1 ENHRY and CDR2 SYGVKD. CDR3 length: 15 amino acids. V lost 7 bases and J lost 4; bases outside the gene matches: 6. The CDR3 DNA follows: TGTGCCATCAAAAGGCTAGCGGGGGGGGCAGATACGCAGTATTTT. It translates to CAIKRLAGGADTQYF.

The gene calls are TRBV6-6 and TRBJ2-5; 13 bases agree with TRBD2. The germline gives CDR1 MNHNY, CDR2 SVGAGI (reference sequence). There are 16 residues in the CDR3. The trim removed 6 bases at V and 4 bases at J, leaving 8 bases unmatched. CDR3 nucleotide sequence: TGTGCCAGCAGCCCTCGACTAGCGGGAGGTCCAGAGACCCAGTACTTC. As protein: CASSPRLAGGPETQYF.

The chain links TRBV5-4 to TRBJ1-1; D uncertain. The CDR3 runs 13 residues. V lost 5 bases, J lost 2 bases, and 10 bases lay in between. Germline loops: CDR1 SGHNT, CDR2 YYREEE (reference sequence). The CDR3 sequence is CASRVGENTEAFF. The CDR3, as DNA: TGTGCCAGCAGGGTCGGGGAAAACACTGAAGCTTTCTTT. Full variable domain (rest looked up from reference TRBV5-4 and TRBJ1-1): ETGVTQSPTHLIKTRGQQVTLRCSSQSGHNTVSWYQQALGQGPQFIFQYYREEENGRGNFPPRFSGLQFPNYSSELNVNALELDDSALYLCASRVGENTEAFFGQGTRLTVV.

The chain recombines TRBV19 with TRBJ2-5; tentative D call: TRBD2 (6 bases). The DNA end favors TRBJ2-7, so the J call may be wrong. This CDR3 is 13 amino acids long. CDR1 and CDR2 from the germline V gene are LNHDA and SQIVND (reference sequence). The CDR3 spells CASQDYLSYEQYF. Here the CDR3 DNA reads TGTGCCAGTCAGGACTATCTTTCCTACGAGCAGTACTTC.

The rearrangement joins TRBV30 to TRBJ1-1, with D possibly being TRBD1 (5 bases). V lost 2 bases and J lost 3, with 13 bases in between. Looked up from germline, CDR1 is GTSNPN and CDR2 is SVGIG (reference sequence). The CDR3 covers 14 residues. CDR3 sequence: CAWSISGWDTEAFF. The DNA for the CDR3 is TGTGCCTGGAGTATTTCAGGGTGGGACACTGAAGCTTTCTTT.

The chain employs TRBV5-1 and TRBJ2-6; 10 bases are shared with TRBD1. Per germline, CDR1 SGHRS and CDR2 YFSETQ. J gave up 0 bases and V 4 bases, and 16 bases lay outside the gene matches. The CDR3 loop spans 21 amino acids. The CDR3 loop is CASSLRSGQGTRSSGANVLTF. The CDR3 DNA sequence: TGCGCCAGCAGCCTCCGGTCGGGACAGGGGACACGATCCTCTGGGGCCAACGTCCTGACTTTC.

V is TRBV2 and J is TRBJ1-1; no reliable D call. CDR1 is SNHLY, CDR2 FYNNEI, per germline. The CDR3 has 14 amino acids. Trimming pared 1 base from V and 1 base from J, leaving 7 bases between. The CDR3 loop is CASSEVTPNTEAFF. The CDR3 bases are TGTGCCAGCAGTGAAGTGACACCGAACACTGAAGCTTTCTTT.

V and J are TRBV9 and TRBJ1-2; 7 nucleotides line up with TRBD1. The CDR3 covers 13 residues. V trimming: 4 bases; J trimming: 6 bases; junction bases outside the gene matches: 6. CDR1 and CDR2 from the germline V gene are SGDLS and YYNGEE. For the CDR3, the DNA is TGTGCCAGCAGCATACTGACAGGGAATGGCTACACCTTC. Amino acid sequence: CASSILTGNGYTF.

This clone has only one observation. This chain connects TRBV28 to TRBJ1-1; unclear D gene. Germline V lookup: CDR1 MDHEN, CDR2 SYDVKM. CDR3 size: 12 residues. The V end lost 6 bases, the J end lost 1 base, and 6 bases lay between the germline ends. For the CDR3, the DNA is TGTGCCAGCAGCCCCGGGAACACTGAAGCTTTCTTT. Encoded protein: CASSPGNTEAFF.

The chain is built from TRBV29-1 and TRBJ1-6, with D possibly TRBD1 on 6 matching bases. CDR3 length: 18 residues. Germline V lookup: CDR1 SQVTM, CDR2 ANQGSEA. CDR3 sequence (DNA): TGCATAAACGCCGCCCGGGGGGGCCAGGTATCCTATAATTCACCCCTCCACTTT. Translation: CINAARGGQVSYNSPLHF.

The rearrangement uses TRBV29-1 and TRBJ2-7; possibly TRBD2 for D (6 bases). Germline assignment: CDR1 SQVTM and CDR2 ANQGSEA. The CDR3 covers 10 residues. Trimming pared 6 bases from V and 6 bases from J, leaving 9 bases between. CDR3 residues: CSVGDFEQYF. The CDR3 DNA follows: TGCAGCGTCGGGGACTTCGAGCAGTACTTC.

Here the CDR3 reads CVTSDSYNEQFF. The CDR3 coding sequence is TGTGTCACCTCCGACAGCTACAATGAGCAGTTCTTC. The chain carries TRBV10-3 and TRBJ2-1, with D possibly TRBD1 on 5 matching bases. The CDR3 runs to 12 residues. Germline values: CDR1 ENHRY, CDR2 SYGVKD.

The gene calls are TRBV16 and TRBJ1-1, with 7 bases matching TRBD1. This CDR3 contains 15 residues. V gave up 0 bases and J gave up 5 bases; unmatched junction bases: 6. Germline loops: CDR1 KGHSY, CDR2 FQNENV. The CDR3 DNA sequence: TGTGCCAGCAGCCAATCAGCACAGGGGATAACTGAAGCTTTCTTT. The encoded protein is CASSQSAQGITEAFF.

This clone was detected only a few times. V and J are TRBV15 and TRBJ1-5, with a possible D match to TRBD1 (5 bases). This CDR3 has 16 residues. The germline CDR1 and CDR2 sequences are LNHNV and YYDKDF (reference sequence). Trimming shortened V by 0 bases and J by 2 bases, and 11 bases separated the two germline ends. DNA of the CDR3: TGTGCCACCAGCAGAGAAATGACGGGGGGCAATCAGCCCCAGCATTTT. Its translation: CATSREMTGGNQPQHF.

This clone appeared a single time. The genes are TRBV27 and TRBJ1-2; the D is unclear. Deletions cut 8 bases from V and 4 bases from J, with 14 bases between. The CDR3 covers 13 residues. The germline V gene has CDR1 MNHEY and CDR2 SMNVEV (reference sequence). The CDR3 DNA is TGTGCCAGCGGCCAAAACGTCGTCTATGGCTACACCTTC. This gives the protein CASGQNVVYGYTF.

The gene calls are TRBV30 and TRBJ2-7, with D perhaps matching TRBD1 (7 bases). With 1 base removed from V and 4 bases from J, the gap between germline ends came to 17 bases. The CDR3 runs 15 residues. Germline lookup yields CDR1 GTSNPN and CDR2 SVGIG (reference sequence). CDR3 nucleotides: TGTGCCTGGAGTGACCGGAGGGGGCGCGGGTACGAGCAGTACTTC. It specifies CAWSDRRGRGYEQYF.

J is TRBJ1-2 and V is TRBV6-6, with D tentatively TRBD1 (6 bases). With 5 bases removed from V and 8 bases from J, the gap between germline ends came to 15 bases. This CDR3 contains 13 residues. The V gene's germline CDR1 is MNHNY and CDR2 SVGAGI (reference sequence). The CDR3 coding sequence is TGTGCCAGCAGTGGACAGCCATTAGGGGGCTACACCTTC. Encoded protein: CASSGQPLGGYTF.

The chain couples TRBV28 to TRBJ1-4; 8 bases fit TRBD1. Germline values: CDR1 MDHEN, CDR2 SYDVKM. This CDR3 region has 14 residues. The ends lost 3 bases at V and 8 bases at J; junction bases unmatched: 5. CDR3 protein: CASSFTGGREKLFF. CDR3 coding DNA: TGTGCCAGCAGTTTCACAGGGGGGAGGGAAAAACTGTTTTTT.

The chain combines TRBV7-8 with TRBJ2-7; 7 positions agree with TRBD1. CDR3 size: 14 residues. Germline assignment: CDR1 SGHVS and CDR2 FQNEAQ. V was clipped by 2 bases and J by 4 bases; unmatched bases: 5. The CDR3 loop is CASSLSGGLYEQYF. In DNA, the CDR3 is TGTGCCAGCAGCTTATCAGGGGGTCTATACGAGCAGTACTTC. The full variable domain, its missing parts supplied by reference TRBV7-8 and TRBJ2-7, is GAGVSQSPRYKVAKRGQDVALRCDPISGHVSLFWYQQALGQGPEFLTYFQNEAQLDKSGLPSDRFFAERPEGSVSTLKIQRTQQEDSAVYLCASSLSGGLYEQYFGPGTRLTVT.

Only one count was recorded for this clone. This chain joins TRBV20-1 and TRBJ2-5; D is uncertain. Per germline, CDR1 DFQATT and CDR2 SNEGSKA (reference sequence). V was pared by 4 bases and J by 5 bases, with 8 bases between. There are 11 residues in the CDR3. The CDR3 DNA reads TGCAGTGCTACCTATCGGGAGACCCAGTACTTC. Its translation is CSATYRETQYF.

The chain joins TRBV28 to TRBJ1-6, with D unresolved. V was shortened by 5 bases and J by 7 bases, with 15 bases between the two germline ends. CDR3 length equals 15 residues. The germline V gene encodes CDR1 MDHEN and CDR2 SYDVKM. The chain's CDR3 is CASSRDPVPNSPLHF. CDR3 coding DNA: TGTGCCAGCAGTCGCGATCCGGTCCCCAATTCACCCCTCCACTTT.

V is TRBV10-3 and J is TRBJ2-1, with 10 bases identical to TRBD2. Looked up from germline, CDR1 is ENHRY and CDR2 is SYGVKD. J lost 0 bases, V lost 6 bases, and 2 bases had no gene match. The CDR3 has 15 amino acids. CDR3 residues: CAISRLAGSYNEQFF. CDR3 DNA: TGTGCCATCAGCCGACTAGCGGGCTCCTACAATGAGCAGTTCTTC.

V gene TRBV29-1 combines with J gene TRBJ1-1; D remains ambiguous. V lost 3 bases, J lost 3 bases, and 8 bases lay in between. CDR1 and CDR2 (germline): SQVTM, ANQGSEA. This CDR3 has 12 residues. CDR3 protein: CSVDDFYTEAFF. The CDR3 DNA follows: TGCAGCGTTGACGACTTTTACACTGAAGCTTTCTTT.

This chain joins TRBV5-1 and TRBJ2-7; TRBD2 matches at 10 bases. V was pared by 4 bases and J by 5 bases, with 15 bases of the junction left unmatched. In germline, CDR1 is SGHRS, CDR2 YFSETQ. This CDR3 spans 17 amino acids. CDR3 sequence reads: CASSPWGVAGGRNEQYF. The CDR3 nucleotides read TGCGCCAGCAGCCCCTGGGGGGTAGCGGGGGGTCGCAACGAGCAGTACTTC. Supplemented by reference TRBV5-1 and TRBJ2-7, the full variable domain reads KAGVTQTPRYLIKTRGQQVTLSCSPISGHRSVSWYQQTPGQGLQFLFEYFSETQRNKGNFPGRFSGRQFSNSRSEMNVSTLELGDSALYLCASSPWGVAGGRNEQYFGPGTRLTVT.

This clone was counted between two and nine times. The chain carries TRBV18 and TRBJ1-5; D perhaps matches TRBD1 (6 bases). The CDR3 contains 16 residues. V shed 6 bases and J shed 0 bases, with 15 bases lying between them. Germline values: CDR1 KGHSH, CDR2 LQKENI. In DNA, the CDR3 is TGTGCCAGCTCTCCCCGGGACAACTATAGCAATCAGCCCCAGCATTTT. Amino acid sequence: CASSPRDNYSNQPQHF. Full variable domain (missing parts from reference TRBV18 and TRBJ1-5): NAGVMQNPRHLVRRRGQEARLRCSPMKGHSHVYWYRQLPEEGLKFMVYLQKENIIDESGMPKERFSAEFPKEGPSILRIQQVVRGDSAAYFCASSPRDNYSNQPQHFGDGTRLSIL.

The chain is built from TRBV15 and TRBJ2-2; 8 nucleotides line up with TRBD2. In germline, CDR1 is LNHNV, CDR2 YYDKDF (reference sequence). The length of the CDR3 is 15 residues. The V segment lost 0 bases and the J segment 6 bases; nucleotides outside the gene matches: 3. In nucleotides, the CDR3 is TGTGCCACCAGCAGAGATCGAGCGGGAGCCGGGGAGCTGTTTTTT. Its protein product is CATSRDRAGAGELFF.

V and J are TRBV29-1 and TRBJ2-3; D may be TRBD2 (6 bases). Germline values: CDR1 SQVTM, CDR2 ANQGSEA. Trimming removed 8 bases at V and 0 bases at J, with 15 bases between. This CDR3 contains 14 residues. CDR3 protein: CSPRLGGSTDTQYF. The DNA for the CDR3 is TGCAGCCCGCGCCTGGGGGGAAGCACAGATACGCAGTATTTT.